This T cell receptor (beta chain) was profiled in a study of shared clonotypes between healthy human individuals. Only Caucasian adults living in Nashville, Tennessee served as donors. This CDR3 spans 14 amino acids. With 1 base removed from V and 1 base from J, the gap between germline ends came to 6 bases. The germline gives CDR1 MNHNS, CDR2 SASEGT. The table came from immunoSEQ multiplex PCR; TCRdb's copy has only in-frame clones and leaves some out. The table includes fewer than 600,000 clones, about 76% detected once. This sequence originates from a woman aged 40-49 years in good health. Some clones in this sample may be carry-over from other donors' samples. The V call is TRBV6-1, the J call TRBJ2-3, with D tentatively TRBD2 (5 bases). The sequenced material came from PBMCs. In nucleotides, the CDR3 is TGTGCCAGCAGTGAAGGTAGCGGCACAGATACGCAGTATTTT. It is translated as CASSEGSGTDTQYF.